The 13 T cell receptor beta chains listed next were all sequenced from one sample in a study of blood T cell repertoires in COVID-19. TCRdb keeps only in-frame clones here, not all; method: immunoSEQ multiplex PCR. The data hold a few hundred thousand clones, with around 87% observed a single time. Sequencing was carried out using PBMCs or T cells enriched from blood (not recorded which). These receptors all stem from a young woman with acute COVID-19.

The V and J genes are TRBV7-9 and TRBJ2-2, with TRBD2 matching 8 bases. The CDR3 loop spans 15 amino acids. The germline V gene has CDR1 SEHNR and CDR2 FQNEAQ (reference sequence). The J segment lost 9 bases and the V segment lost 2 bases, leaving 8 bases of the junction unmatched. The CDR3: CASSLLSGSDRELFF. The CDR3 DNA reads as TGTGCCAGCAGCTTACTAAGCGGGAGTGACCGGGAGCTGTTTTTT.

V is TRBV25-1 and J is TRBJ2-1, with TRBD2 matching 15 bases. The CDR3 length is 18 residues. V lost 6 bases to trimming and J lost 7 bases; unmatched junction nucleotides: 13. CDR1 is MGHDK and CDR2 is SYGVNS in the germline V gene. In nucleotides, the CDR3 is TGTGCCAGCAGACCCCCGGGACTAGCGGGAGGTCAGGGGAATGAGCAGTTCTTC. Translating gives CASRPPGLAGGQGNEQFF.

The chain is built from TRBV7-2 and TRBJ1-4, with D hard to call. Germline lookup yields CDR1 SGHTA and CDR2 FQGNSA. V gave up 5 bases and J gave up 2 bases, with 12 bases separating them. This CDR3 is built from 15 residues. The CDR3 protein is CASSSGGNTNEKLFF. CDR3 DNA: TGTGCCAGCAGCAGTGGAGGGAATACTAATGAAAAACTGTTTTTT.

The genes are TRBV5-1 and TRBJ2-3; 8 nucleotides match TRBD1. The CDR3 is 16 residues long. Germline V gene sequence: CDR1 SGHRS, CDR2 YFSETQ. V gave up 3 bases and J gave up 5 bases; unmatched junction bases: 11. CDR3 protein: CASSSLTGGQVDTQYF. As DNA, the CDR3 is TGCGCCAGCAGCTCCTTAACAGGGGGACAGGTAGATACGCAGTATTTT.

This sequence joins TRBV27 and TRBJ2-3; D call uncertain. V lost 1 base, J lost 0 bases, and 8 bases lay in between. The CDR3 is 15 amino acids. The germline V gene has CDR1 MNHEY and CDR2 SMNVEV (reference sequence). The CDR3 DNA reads TGTGCCAGCAGTTTATTCGCGGTTAGCACAGATACGCAGTATTTT. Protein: CASSLFAVSTDTQYF.

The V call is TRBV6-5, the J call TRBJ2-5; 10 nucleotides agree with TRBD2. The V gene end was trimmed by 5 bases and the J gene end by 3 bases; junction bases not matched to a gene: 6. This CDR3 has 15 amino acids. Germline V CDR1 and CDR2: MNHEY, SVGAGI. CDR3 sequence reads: CASSPGTSVKETQYF. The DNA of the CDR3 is TGTGCCAGCAGTCCCGGGACTAGCGTAAAAGAGACCCAGTACTTC.

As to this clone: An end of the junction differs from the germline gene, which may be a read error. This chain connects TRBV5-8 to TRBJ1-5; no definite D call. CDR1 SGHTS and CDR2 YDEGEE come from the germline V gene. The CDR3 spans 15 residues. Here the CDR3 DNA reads TGTGCCGGCAGCTTGGCAATTCATAGCAATCAGCCCCAGCATTTT. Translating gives CAGSLAIHSNQPQHF.

The DNA for the CDR3 is TGTGCCAGCAGTACGGGGACAGGCCACCCCGGTTCACCCCTCCACTTT. This translates into CASSTGTGHPGSPLHF. This rearrangement joins TRBV27 to TRBJ1-6; the match to TRBD1 covers 8 bases. Trimming removed 5 bases from V and 9 bases from J; junction bases left unmatched: 12. Per germline, CDR1 MNHEY and CDR2 SMNVEV (reference sequence). The CDR3 totals 16 residues.

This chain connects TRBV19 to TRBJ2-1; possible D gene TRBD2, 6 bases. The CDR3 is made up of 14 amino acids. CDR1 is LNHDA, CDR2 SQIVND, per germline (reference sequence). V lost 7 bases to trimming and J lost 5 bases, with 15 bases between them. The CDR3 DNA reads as TGTGCCAGTATTCCCCAGGGAGGTCACAATGAGCAGTTCTTC. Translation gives CASIPQGGHNEQFF.

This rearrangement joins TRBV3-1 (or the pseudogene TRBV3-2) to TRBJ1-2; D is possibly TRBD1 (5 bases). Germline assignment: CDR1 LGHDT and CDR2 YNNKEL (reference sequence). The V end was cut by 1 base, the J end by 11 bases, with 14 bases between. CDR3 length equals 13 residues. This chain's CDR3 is CASSQGRGTEYTF. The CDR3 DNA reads TGTGCCAGCAGCCAAGGGAGGGGCACGGAGTACACCTTC.

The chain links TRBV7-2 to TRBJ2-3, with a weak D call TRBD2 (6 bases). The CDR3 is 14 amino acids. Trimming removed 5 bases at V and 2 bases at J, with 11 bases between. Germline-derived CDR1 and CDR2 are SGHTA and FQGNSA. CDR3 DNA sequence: TGTGCCAGCAGCCCGGGGGTGGTCACAGATACGCAGTATTTT. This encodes CASSPGVVTDTQYF.

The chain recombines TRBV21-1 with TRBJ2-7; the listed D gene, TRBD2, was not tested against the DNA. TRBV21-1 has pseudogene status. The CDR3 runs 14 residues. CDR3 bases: TGTGCCAGCAGCCTCGGGGCTAGCGCGGGGGAGCAGTACTTC. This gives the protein CASSLGASAGEQYF.

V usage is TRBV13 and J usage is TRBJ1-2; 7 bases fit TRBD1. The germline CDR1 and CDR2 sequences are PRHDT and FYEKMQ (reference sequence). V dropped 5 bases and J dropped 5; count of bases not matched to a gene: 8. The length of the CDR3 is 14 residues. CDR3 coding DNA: TGTGCCAGCAGCCGTCAGACAGGGCAATATGGCTACACCTTC. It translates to CASSRQTGQYGYTF.